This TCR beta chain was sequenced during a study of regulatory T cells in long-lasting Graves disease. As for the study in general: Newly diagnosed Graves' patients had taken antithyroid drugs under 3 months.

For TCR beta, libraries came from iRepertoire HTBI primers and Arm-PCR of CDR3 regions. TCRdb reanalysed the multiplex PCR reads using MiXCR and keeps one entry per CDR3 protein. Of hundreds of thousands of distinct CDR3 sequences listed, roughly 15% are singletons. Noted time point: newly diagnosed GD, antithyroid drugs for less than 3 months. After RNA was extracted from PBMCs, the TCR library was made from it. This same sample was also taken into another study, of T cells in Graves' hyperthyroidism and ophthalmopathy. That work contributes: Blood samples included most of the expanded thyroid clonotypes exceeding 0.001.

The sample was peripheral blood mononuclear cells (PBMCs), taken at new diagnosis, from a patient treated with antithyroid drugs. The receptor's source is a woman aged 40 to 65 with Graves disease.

The CDR3 sequence is CASSVSGAGGELFF. The DNA for the CDR3 is TGTGCCAGCAGCGTATCGGGGGCTGGCGGGGAGCTGTTTTTT. This chain joins TRBV9 and TRBJ2-2; the D call may be TRBD1 or TRBD2 (6 bases each). The V end was cut by 1 base, the J end by 7 bases, with 11 bases between. This CDR3 spans 14 amino acids. Germline CDR1 and CDR2: SGDLS and YYNGEE. The whole variable domain, filled in from reference TRBV9 and TRBJ2-2, reads DSGVTQTPKHLITATGQRVTLRCSPRSGDLSVYWYQQSLDQGLQFLIQYYNGEERAKGNILERFSAQQFPDLHSELNLSSLELGDSALYFCASSVSGAGGELFFGEGSRLTVL.